Detailed here is one T cell receptor (beta chain). Given a much more abundant clone one base away, this may be a read error. The data stem from a study of blood T cell repertoires in COVID-19. This CDR3 spans 14 amino acids. The germline CDR1 and CDR2 sequences are LNHDA and SQIVND (reference sequence). Clones were sequenced by immunoSEQ multiplex PCR, and TCRdb holds only the in-frame ones, with some missing. The sample carries about 95,000 clones, 75% to 85% recorded once. Material for sequencing was peripheral blood. The TCR comes from an elderly man with COVID-19, enrolled during active disease. The rearrangement links TRBV19 to TRBJ2-1; D possibly corresponds to TRBD2 (5 bases). This chain's CDR3 is CANSPDGVRNEQFF. Written as DNA, the CDR3 is TGTGCCAATAGTCCGGACGGGGTTCGCAATGAGCAGTTCTTC.